The present entry profiles one T cell receptor (beta chain) with its context. Its target antigen remains unknown. No quality values exist for individual bases; no much larger clone is one base distant. The protocol used for the library was the immunoSEQ multiplex PCR assay. For most patients, genomic DNA was isolated with the Qiagen DNeasy Blood and Tissue Kit and sent frozen to Adaptive Biotechnologies for TCR sequencing. Adaptive Biotechnologies carried out high-throughput TCR-beta CDR3 sequencing of genomic DNA for most patients. Concerning the study's data processing: Adaptive's ImmunoSEQ software was the source of the TCR sequencing data for over 15 patients, while a few other patients were processed with MiXCR and VDJtools. CD4 versus CD8 sorting errors were corrected by removing sequences found in both subsets at a frequency ratio below 5:1. CDR3 nucleotide sequences shared between donor and recipient were removed because the origin of such sequences could not be assigned. To count as alloreactive, a clone needed at least 2-fold expansion over unstimulated cells and a minimum CFSE-low frequency of 0.002% (template counts) or 0.001% (read counts). Clones were considered mappable if detected in sequenced pre-transplant spleen, lymph node, or MLR CFSE-low populations of the donor or recipient. The cumulative frequency of alloreactive clones was calculated as a percentage of all sequences, weighted by copy number. As stored in TCRdb, this immuneACCESS dataset retains in-frame rearrangements with V and J assigned. A fraction of the clones does not appear; measured against another copy, unresolved V genes explain less than half of the discrepancy, and the remainder lacks a known reason. D and trimming were read from the DNA, whereas the V and J calls and clone size are those reported in that table. The sample table lists roughly 93,000 clones, roughly 92% of them with a count of one. Clones ranked in the top ten supply about 0.44% of the sample.

This record belongs to a study of graft-versus-host responses after intestinal transplantation (dated by TCRdb to about 2021). Some background on the complete study: Recipients received multivisceral, liver-intestinal, or isolated intestinal transplants. Instead of going to the commercial service, samples from a few later patients were sequenced in-house on an Illumina MiSeq and processed with MiXCR. Bulk TCR-beta CDR3 sequencing was used to track graft-versus-host and host-versus-graft alloreactive T cell clones in the graft, circulation and bone marrow after intestinal transplantation. Alloreactive clones were identified by sequencing pre-transplant mixed lymphocyte reaction products and comparing them with unstimulated pre-transplant donor and recipient T cells. Donor T cell macrochimerism was defined as a peak of at least 4% donor T cells among recipient peripheral blood mononuclear cells. Of the roughly 24 intestinal transplant recipients enrolled in the cohort, one of whom was a retransplant, a few patients without pretransplant specimens were excluded. Every recipient was given anti-thymocyte globulin induction, then maintenance tacrolimus and steroids for about three years.

The sample's time point, from its label and the paper: cells obtained before transplantation from donor or recipient. CD3+CD4+ and CD3+CD8+ populations were FACS-sorted from unstimulated pre-transplant donor and recipient cells taken from spleen or lymph nodes. Inclusive of the bounding cysteine and phenylalanine, the CDR3 is 16 residues long. Only the CDR3 DNA is retained, 48 bases long and in frame from the first base. Between the V and J ends, shortened by 5 bases and 0 bases respectively, the junction contains 14 bases. The germline V gene specifies MDHEN as CDR1 and SYDVKM as CDR2. The study at large found these results: GvH clones turned up in recipient bone marrow, with some appearing earlier in ileal mucosa or blood, a pattern consistent with an intestinal mucosal origin. Peak levels of circulating GvH clones were associated with declines in HvG clones early after transplant. The relatively low number and heterogeneity of intestinal transplant patients limited the conclusions. In patients with donor T cell macrochimerism, the allografts had high GvH to HvG T cell clonal ratios.

The chain uses TRBV28 and TRBJ1-5; the D gene assignment is ambiguous. This clonotype was sampled from a human donor who was the organ donor for an intestinal transplant. The sample in question was unstimulated CD8+ T cells sorted from spleen or lymph node cells, obtained before transplant. The CDR3 sequence is CASSRLVENSNQPQHF. Read as DNA, the sequence is TGTGCCAGCAGTCGCCTCGTGGAGAATAGCAATCAGCCCCAGCATTTT. With the rest looked up from the reference TRBV28 and TRBJ1-5 genes rather than sequenced, the full variable domain is DVKVTQSSRYLVKRTGEKVFLECVQDMDHENMFWYRQDPGLGLRLIYFSYDVKMKEKGDIPEGYSVSREKKERFSLILESASTNQTSMYLCASSRLVENSNQPQHFGDGTRLSIL.